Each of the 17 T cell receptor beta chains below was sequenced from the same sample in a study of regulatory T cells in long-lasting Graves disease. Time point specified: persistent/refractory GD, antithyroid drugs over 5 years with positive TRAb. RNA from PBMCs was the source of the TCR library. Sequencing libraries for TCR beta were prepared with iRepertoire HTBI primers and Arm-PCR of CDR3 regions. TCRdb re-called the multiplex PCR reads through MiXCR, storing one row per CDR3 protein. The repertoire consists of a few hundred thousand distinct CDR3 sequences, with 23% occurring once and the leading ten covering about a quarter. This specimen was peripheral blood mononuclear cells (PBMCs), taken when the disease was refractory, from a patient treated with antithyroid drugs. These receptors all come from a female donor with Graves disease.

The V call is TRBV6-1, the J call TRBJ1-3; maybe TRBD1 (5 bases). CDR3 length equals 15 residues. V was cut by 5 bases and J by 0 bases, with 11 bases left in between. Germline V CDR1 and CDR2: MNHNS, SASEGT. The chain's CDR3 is CASSTSQGSGNTIYF. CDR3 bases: TGTGCCAGCAGTACCTCGCAGGGCTCTGGAAACACCATATATTTT.

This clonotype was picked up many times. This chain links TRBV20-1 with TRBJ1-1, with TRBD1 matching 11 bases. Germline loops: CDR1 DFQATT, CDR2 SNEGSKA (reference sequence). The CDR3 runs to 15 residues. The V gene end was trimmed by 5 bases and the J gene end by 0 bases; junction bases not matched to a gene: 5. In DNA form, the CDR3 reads TGCAGTGCTCTCGGACAGGGGGCGTTGAACACTGAAGCTTTCTTT. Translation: CSALGQGALNTEAFF.

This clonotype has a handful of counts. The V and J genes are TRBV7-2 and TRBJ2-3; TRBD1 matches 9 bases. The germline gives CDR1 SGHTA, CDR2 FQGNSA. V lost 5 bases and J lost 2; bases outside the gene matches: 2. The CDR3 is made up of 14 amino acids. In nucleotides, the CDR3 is TGTGCCAGCAGCGACAGGGGGGTCACAGATACGCAGTATTTT. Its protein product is CASSDRGVTDTQYF. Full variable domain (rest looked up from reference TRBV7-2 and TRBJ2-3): GAGVSQSPSNKVTEKGKDVELRCDPISGHTALYWYRQSLGQGLEFLIYFQGNSAPDKSGLPSDRFSAERTGGSVSTLTIQRTQQEDSAVYLCASSDRGVTDTQYFGPGTRLTVL.

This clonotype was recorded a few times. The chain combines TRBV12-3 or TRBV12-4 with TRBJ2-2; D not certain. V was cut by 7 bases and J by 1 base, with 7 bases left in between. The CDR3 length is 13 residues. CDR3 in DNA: TGTGCCAGCACGAGAAGGAACACCGGGGAGCTGTTTTTT. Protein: CASTRRNTGELFF.

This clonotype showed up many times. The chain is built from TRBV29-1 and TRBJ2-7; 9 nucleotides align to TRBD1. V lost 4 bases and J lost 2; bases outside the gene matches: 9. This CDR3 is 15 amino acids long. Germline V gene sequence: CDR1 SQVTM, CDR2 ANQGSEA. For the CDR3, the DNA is TGCAGCGTTGGAAGTCCGGGACAGGGAGCCTACGAGCAGTACTTC. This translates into CSVGSPGQGAYEQYF.

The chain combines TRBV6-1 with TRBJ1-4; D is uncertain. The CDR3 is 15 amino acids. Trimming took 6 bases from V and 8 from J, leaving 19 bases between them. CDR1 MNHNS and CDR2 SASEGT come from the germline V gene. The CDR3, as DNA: TGTGCCAGCAGCCCCATCGGCGGTGTGAAGGAAAAACTGTTTTTT. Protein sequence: CASSPIGGVKEKLFF.

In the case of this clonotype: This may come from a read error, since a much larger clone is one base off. CDR3 DNA sequence: TGTGCCAGCAGCTTAGCGGCTAGCGGGGCGATCTACGAGCAGTACTTC. Translation: CASSLAASGAIYEQYF. This chain joins TRBV7-3 and TRBJ2-7; 9 bases are a match to TRBD2. Germline V gives CDR1 SGHTA, CDR2 FQGTGA. Trimming removed 2 bases from V and 3 bases from J; junction bases left unmatched: 8. There are 16 residues in the CDR3.

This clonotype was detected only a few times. CDR3 in amino acids: CASSINEVSETQYF. The DNA of the CDR3 is TGTGCCAGTAGTATTAACGAGGTTTCAGAGACCCAGTACTTC. This chain connects TRBV19 to TRBJ2-5; no reliable D call. Between the trimmed V and J ends, which lost 3 bases and 4 bases, there was a span of 12 bases. Germline V gene sequence: CDR1 LNHDA, CDR2 SQIVND (reference sequence). This CDR3 has 14 residues.

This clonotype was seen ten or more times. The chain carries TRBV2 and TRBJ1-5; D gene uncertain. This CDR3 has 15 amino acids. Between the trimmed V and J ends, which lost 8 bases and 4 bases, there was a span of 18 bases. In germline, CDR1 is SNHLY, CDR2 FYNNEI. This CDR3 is CASHLSSLPNQPQHF. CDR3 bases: TGTGCCAGCCATTTGTCTTCTCTCCCAAATCAGCCCCAGCATTTT.

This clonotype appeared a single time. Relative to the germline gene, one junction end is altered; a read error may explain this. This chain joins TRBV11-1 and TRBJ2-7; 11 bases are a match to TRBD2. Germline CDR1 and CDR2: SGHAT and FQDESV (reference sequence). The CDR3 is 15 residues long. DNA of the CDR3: TGTGCCAGCAGCTTAGCACTAGCGGGAGTCTACGAGCGGTACTTC. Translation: CASSLALAGVYERYF.

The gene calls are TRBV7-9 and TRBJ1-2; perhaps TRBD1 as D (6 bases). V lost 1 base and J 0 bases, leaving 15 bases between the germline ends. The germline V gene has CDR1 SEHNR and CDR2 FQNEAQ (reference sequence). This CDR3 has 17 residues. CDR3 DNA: TGTGCCAGCAGCTTAGAAGGGACAAGAGCTCCTAACTATGGCTACACCTTC. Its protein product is CASSLEGTRAPNYGYTF. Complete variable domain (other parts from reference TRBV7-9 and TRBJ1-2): DTGVSQNPRHKITKRGQNVTFRCDPISEHNRLYWYRQTLGQGPEFLTYFQNEAQLEKSRLLSDRFSAERPKGSFSTLEIQRTEQGDSAMYLCASSLEGTRAPNYGYTFGSGTRLTVV.

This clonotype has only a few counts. The CDR3 DNA reads as TGTGCCAGCAGTGACCAGGGGGAGACGAACACTGAAGCTTTCTTT. Its protein is CASSDQGETNTEAFF. The gene calls are TRBV2 and TRBJ1-1, with 7 bases aligning to TRBD1. The CDR3 is made up of 15 amino acids. With 3 bases clipped from V and 1 base from J, the junction kept 5 bases outside the gene matches. Germline V CDR1 and CDR2: SNHLY, FYNNEI.

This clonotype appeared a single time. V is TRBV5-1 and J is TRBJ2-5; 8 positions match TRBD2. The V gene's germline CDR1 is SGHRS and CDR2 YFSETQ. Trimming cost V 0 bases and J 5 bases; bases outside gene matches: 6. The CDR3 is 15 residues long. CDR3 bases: TGCGCCAGCAGCTTGGTCGGGAGGGCCGAGGAGACCCAGTACTTC. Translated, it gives CASSLVGRAEETQYF.

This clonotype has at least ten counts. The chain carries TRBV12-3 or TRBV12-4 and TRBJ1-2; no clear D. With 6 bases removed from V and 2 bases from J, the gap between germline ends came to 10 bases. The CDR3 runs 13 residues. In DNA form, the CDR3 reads TGTGCCAGCAGCATAGACAAGAACTATGGCTACACCTTC. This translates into CASSIDKNYGYTF.

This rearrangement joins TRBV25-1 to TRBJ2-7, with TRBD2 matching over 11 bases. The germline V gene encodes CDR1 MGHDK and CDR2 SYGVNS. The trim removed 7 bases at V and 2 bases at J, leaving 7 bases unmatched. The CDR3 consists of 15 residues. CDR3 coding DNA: TGTGCCAGCATAAGGGGGACTAGCGGCACCTACGAGCAGTACTTC. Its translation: CASIRGTSGTYEQYF.

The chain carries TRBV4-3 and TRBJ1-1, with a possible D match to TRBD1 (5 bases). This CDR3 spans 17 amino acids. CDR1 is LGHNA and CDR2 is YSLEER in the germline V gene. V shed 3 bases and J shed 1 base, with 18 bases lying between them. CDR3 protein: CASSHAPIGGGNTEAFF. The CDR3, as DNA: TGCGCCAGCAGCCACGCACCCATCGGGGGAGGGAACACTGAAGCTTTCTTT.

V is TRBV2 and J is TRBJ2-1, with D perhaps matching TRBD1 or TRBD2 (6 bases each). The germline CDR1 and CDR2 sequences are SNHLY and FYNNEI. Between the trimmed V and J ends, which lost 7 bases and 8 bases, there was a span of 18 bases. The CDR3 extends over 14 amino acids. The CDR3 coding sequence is TGTGCCAGCAAGGGGGAACCTAGCGAAGATGAGCAGTTCTTC. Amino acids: CASKGEPSEDEQFF.